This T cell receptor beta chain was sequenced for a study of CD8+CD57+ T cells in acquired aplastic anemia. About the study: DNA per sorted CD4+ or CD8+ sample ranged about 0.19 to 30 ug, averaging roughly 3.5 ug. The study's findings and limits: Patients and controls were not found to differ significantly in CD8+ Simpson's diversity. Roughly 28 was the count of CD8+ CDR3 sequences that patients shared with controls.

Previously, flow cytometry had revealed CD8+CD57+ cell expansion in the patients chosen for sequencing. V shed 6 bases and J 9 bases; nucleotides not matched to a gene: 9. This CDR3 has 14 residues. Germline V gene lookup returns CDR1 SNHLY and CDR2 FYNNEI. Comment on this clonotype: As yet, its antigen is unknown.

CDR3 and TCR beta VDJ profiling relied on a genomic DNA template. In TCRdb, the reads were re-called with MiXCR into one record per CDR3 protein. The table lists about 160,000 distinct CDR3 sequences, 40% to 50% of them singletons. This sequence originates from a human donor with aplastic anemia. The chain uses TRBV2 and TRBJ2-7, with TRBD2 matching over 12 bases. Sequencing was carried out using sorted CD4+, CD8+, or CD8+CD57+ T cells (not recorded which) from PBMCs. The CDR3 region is CASSESSGGAVQYF. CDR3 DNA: TGTGCCAGCAGCGAATCTAGCGGGGGGGCGGTGCAGTACTTC.